This entry is about one T cell receptor beta chain. As yet, its antigen is unknown. The record originates from a study of spatial heterogeneity in lung cancer. Background on the study: Within raw reads, each unique TCR and UMI combination appeared on average more than ten times.

Carried by each TCR cDNA molecule was a unique molecular identifier. TCRdb passed the 5' RACE reads through MiXCR, listing each CDR3 protein once. Of tens of thousands of distinct CDR3 sequences detected, roughly a fifth appear once; the ten largest clones hold 21%. The time point here: blood at routine non-recurrence follow-up after resection. Material for sequencing was whole RNA from tumor, nontumor lung or frozen PBMC, left unsorted. Findings and limits, study-wide: Compared with follow-up, resection was when ubiquitous expanded tumor TCRs appeared in blood more.

V was trimmed by 3 bases and J by 4 bases, leaving 14 bases between them. The CDR3 has 15 amino acids. Per germline, CDR1 SGHTA and CDR2 FQGNSA. The sample here was PBMCs, taken at follow-up. The clonotype comes from a male donor with early-stage non-small cell lung cancer. The chain carries TRBV7-2 and TRBJ2-3; D may be TRBD2 (6 bases). The CDR3 nucleotides are TGTGCCAGCAGCTTCTCTGCCGGGGGTGCAGATACGCAGTATTTT. Translating gives CASSFSAGGADTQYF.